This TCR beta chain was observed in a study of T cells after yellow fever vaccination. Overall study: SMART-Seq v4 Ultra Low Input prepared libraries from low-cell fractions. Study findings and constraints: At less than 97% for CD4 and about 88% for CD8, most primary-vaccination clones showed up again after the booster.

Note on this clonotype: Antigen specificity is unknown.

TCRdb re-called the 5' RACE reads with MiXCR, one entry per CDR3 protein. Altogether hundreds of thousands of distinct CDR3 sequences are present, less than 20% being singletons, with the ten largest covering 15% to 20%. Per germline, CDR1 MDHEN and CDR2 SYDVKM. CDR3 size: 8 residues. The V gene lost 2 bases and the J gene lost 16 bases, with 3 bases spanning the gap. This sequence originates from a man aged 18 to 29 who received the YFV17D yellow fever vaccine. Sequenced material: PBMCs, taken less than 6 days after the first yellow fever vaccination. The gene calls are TRBV28 and TRBJ2-1; D is undetermined. The CDR3 spells CASSLVFF. CDR3 nucleotides: TGTGCCAGCAGTTTAGTCTTCTTC. The full variable domain, in which reference TRBV28 and TRBJ2-1 provide the parts outside the CDR3, is DVKVTQSSRYLVKRTGEKVFLECVQDMDHENMFWYRQDPGLGLRLIYFSYDVKMKEKGDIPEGYSVSREKKERFSLILESASTNQTSMYLCASSLVFFGPGTRLTVL.